This entry concerns a single TCR beta chain. Its antigen is as yet unknown. The source of the sample is a study of long-term antiretroviral therapy in people with HIV. Version v3.0 of the immunoSEQ assay was performed at survey level. In sequencing, about 40,000-55,000 T-cell genomes per sample were targeted. Profiled with immunoSEQ multiplex PCR; TCRdb holds only in-frame clones, not every one. The table has more than 11,000 clones, 70% to 80% seen once. Each HIV-infected participant was given treatment in the United States. The study's findings and limits: Clones expanded before ART dominated the repertoire at all time points.

The clonotype was recovered from a man aged 35 to 55 with HIV. Material: unsorted PBMCs, obtained 1.3 years before starting antiretroviral therapy.

CDR3 nucleotides: TGTGCCAGCAGTGTTGGGACGGATAGCAATCAGCCCCAGCATTTT. The encoded protein is CASSVGTDSNQPQHF. V is TRBV6-1 and J is TRBJ1-5; tentative D call: TRBD1 (5 bases). V was shortened by 4 bases and J by 0 bases, with 10 bases between the two germline ends. The germline V gene encodes CDR1 MNHNS and CDR2 SASEGT. The CDR3 runs 15 residues.